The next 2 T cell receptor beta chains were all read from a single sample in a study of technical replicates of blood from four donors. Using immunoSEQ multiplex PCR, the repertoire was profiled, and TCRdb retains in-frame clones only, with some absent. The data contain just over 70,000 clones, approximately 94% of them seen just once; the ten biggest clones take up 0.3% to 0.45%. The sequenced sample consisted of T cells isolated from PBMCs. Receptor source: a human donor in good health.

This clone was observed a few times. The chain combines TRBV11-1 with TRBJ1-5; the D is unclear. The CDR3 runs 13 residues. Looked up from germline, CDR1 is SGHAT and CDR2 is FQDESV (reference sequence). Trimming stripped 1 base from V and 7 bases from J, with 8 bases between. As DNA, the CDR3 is TGTGCCAGCAGCTTAGAGTTCGGGCAGCCCCAGCATTTT. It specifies CASSLEFGQPQHF.

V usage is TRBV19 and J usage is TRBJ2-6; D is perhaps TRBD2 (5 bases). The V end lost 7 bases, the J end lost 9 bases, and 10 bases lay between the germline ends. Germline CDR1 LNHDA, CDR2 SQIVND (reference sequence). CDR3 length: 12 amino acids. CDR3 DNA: TGTGCCAGTAACTTCCGGGACAACGTCCTGACTTTC. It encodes CASNFRDNVLTF.